The 14 T cell receptor beta chains in this list originate from one sample, sequenced in a study of post-analysis software for immune sequencing data. Antigen specificity for these receptors is unknown. The authors incorporated unique molecular identifiers into the TCR beta cDNA libraries. From the PCR reads, TCRdb called clonotypes with MiXCR, one entry per CDR3 protein. The table records some 690,000 distinct CDR3 sequences, just under 30% of them present only once. Study conclusions and caveats: Patients showed TRBV5-6, TRBV5-1 and TRBV20-1 among roughly 5 TRBV segments more frequent than in controls.

Sequencing was carried out using blood. The receptor set was obtained from a girl between 5 and 17 years old with multiple sclerosis.

This clonotype was counted between two and nine times. The V call is TRBV7-9, the J call TRBJ2-1; 11 bases agree with TRBD2. The CDR3 sequence is 16 residues long. Looked up from germline, CDR1 is SEHNR and CDR2 is FQNEAQ (reference sequence). The V and J ends lost 5 bases and 4 bases, in that order; junction bases with no gene match: 7. The DNA for the CDR3 is TGTGCCAGCAGCGGCGCCGGGACTAGCGGATACAATGAGCAGTTCTTC. This translates into CASSGAGTSGYNEQFF.

Points on this clonotype: This clone may be a read error of a much larger clone one base away. The chain has TRBV27 and TRBJ2-5; 11 bases agree with TRBD2. Germline V gene data show CDR1 as MNHEY and CDR2 as SMNVEV (reference sequence). The CDR3 consists of 17 residues. The trim removed 5 bases at V and 11 bases at J, leaving 19 bases unmatched. CDR3: CASSIRGLAERHNEQYF. CDR3 nucleotides: TGTGCCAGCAGTATAAGGGGACTAGCGGAGCGCCACAATGAGCAGTACTTC.

This clonotype was seen a handful of times. This chain connects TRBV20-1 to TRBJ2-1, with D maybe TRBD2 (5 bases). CDR3 length: 14 amino acids. Germline assignment: CDR1 DFQATT and CDR2 SNEGSKA (reference sequence). The V and J ends lost 2 bases and 9 bases respectively, with 17 bases between them. The CDR3 DNA sequence: TGCAGTGCTAGAAAAGCGGCAGTCGGAGGTGAGCAGTTCTTC. This codes for CSARKAAVGGEQFF.

The rearrangement links TRBV3-1 to TRBJ2-7, with D unresolved. This CDR3 has 14 amino acids. Trimming shortened V by 4 bases and J by 2 bases, and 12 bases separated the two germline ends. Germline V gene sequence: CDR1 LGHDT, CDR2 YNNKEL (reference sequence). CDR3 in DNA: TGTGCCAGCAGCCGTGGACGGGTAGCCTACGAGCAGTACTTC. Amino acids: CASSRGRVAYEQYF.

The chain joins TRBV7-9 to TRBJ2-2, with D maybe TRBD2 (5 bases). The CDR3 length is 15 residues. Deletions cut 10 bases from V and 6 bases from J, with 21 bases between. Per the germline V gene, CDR1 is SEHNR and CDR2 is FQNEAQ (reference sequence). The CDR3 is CAILSKRVGSGELFF. The CDR3 DNA reads TGTGCCATTCTCTCCAAGAGGGTCGGCTCCGGGGAGCTGTTTTTT.

This clonotype has more than one count but fewer than ten. The CDR3 loop reads CASSQGLRRPFF. The CDR3 nucleotides are TGTGCCAGCAGCCAAGGGCTTAGGCGGCCGTTCTTC. This sequence joins TRBV14 and TRBJ2-1; unclear D gene. With 1 base removed from V and 15 bases from J, the gap between germline ends came to 13 bases. The CDR3 consists of 12 residues. CDR1 and CDR2 from the germline V gene are SGHDN and FVKESK.

This clonotype has a handful of counts. The rearrangement uses TRBV5-1 and TRBJ2-4, with D maybe TRBD1 (5 bases). Germline V gives CDR1 SGHRS, CDR2 YFSETQ. This CDR3 has 15 residues. Trimming removed 4 bases from V and 0 bases from J, with 11 bases in between. CDR3 loop: CASSRTILAKNIQYF. CDR3 bases: TGCGCCAGCAGCAGGACAATATTAGCCAAAAACATTCAGTACTTC.

This clonotype showed up just a few times. This rearrangement joins TRBV12-3 or TRBV12-4 to TRBJ1-5; unclear D gene. The CDR3 length is 16 residues. The V end lost 5 bases, the J end lost 3 bases, and 17 bases lay between the germline ends. The CDR3 DNA reads as TGTGCCAGCAGTCCCCTCGATACCGGAATCAATCAGCCCCAGCATTTT. Its translation: CASSPLDTGINQPQHF.

In its sample, this clonotype was seen many times. CDR3 coding DNA: TGCAGCGTTGAAGGACTAGCGGGAGGAGATACGCAGTATTTT. Translated, it gives CSVEGLAGGDTQYF. V gene TRBV29-1 combines with J gene TRBJ2-3, with 13 bases lining up with TRBD2. V shed 1 base, J shed 5 bases, and the junction held 0 bases outside the gene matches. CDR1 and CDR2 (germline): SQVTM, ANQGSEA. The CDR3 is 14 amino acids.

The chain links TRBV5-4 to TRBJ2-5; the D gene is possibly TRBD2 (6 bases). This CDR3 comprises 14 residues. Germline V gene lookup returns CDR1 SGHNT and CDR2 YYREEE (reference sequence). V lost 2 bases to trimming and J lost 5 bases, with 13 bases between them. DNA of the CDR3: TGTGCCAGCAGCTTCGGCGGGACCGTGGAGACCCAGTACTTC. Translated, it gives CASSFGGTVETQYF.

This sequence joins TRBV20-1 and TRBJ2-5; 9 bases align to TRBD1. The CDR3 is 14 amino acids. V shed 5 bases, J shed 1 base, and the junction held 5 bases outside the gene matches. Germline V gene data show CDR1 as DFQATT and CDR2 as SNEGSKA (reference sequence). CDR3 nucleotides: TGCAGTGCTTCCTGGGACAGGGTCCAAGAGACCCAGTACTTC. As protein: CSASWDRVQETQYF.

The chain carries TRBV20-1 and TRBJ2-5, with unresolved D. Per germline, CDR1 DFQATT and CDR2 SNEGSKA (reference sequence). The V end was cut by 0 bases, the J end by 1 base, with 15 bases between. The CDR3 loop spans 16 amino acids. CDR3 region: CSAREVPPGFQETQYF. In nucleotides, the CDR3 is TGCAGTGCTAGAGAAGTGCCACCAGGTTTCCAAGAGACCCAGTACTTC.

In its sample, this clonotype was seen many times. At one end the junction does not follow the germline gene, possibly because of a read error. The chain has TRBV5-1 and TRBJ2-7; D uncertain. This CDR3 contains 12 residues. CDR1 is SGHRS and CDR2 is YFSETQ in the germline V gene. CDR3 coding DNA: TGTGCCAGCAGCTTTGGAACCTACGAGCAGTACTTC. Amino acids: CASSFGTYEQYF.

The rearrangement uses TRBV28 and TRBJ2-5; D is undetermined. The last part of the DNA fits TRBJ2-7 better; the J call may be wrong. This CDR3 contains 15 residues. CDR1 is MDHEN and CDR2 is SYDVKM in the germline V gene. The CDR3 loop reads CASSPGADQYYEQYF. CDR3 nucleotides: TGTGCCAGCAGTCCCGGTGCAGACCAATACTACGAGCAGTACTTC.